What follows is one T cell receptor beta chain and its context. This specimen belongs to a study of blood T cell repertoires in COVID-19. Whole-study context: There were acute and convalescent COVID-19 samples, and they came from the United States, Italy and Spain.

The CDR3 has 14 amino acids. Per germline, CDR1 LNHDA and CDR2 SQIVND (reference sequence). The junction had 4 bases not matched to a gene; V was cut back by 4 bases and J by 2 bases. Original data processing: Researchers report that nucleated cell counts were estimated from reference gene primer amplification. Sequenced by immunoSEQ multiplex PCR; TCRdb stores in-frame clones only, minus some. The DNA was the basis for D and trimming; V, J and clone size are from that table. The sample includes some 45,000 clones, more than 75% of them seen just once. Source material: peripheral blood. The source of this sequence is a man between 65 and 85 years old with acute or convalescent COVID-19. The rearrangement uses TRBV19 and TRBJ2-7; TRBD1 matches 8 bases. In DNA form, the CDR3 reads TGTGCCAGTAGTACGGGCAGGGGGCCCTACGAGCAGTACTTC. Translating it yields CASSTGRGPYEQYF.